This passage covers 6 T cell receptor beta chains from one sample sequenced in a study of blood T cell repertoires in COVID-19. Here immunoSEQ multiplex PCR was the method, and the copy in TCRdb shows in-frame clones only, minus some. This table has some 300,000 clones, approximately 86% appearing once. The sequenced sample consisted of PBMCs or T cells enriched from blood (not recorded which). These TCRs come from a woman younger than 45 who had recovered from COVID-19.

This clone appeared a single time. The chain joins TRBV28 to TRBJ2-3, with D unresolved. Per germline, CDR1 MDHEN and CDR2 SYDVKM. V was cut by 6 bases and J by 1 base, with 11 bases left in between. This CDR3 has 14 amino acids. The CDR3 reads CASSRSGRTDTQYF. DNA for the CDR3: TGTGCCAGCAGCCGTTCAGGCCGCACAGATACGCAGTATTTT.

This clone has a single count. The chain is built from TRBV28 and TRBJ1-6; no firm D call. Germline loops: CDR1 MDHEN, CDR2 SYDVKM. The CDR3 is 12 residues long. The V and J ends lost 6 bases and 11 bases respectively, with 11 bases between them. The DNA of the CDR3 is TGTGCCAGCAGCTCAGGCGGGGCACCCCTCCACTTT. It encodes CASSSGGAPLHF.

CDR3 protein: CASSRDRGEETQYF. As DNA, the CDR3 is TGTGCCAGCTCACGAGACAGGGGCGAAGAGACCCAGTACTTC. This chain uses TRBV18 with TRBJ2-5; TRBD1 aligns across 8 bases. V lost 4 bases, J lost 3 bases, and 4 bases stayed unmatched. Germline CDR1 is KGHSH and CDR2 is LQKENI. The CDR3 covers 14 residues. The full variable domain, completed using reference TRBV18 and TRBJ2-5, is NAGVMQNPRHLVRRRGQEARLRCSPMKGHSHVYWYRQLPEEGLKFMVYLQKENIIDESGMPKERFSAEFPKEGPSILRIQQVVRGDSAAYFCASSRDRGEETQYFGPGTRLLVL.

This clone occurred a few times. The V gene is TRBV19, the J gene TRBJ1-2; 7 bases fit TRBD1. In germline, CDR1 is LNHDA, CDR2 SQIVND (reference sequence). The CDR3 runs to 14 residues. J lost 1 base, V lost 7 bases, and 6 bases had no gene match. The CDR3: CASNRDSLNYGYTF. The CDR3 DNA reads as TGTGCCAGTAACCGGGACAGCCTTAACTATGGCTACACCTTC.

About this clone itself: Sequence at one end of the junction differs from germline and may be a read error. CDR3 sequence: CVSSSGSYESYNEQFF. The CDR3 coding sequence is TGTGTCAGCAGTTCGGGATCCTACGAGTCCTACAATGAGCAGTTCTTC. The chain links TRBV28 to TRBJ2-1, with D possibly being TRBD2 (5 bases). The CDR3 is made up of 16 amino acids. Germline assignment: CDR1 MDHEN and CDR2 SYDVKM.

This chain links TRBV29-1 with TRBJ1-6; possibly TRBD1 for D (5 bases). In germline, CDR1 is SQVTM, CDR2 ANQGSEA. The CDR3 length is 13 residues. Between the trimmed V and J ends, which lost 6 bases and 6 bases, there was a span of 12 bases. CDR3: CSVRVNSNSPLHF. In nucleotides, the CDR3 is TGCAGCGTCAGGGTTAACTCTAATTCACCCCTCCACTTT.